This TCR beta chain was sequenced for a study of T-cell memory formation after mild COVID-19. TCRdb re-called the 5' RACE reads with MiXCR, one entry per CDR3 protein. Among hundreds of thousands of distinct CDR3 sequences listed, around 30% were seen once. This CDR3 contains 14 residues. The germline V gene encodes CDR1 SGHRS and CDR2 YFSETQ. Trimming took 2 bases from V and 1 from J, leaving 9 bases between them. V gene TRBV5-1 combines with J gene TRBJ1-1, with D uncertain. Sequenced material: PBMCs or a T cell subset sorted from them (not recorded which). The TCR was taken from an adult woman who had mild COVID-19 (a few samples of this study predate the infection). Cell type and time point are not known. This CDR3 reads CASSFSSANTEAFF. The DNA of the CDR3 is TGCGCCAGCAGCTTTTCCTCGGCGAACACTGAAGCTTTCTTT.